The source of this TCR beta chain is a study of blood T cell repertoires in COVID-19. Across the study: Acute-phase and convalescent COVID-19 samples originated in the United States, Italy and Spain.

Trimming took 1 base from V and 8 from J, leaving 17 bases between them. The length of the CDR3 is 16 residues. Per the germline V gene, CDR1 is LGHDT and CDR2 is YNNKEL (reference sequence). The table came from immunoSEQ multiplex PCR; TCRdb's copy has only in-frame clones and leaves some out. The data show roughly 160,000 clones, 74% seen once. The V and J genes are TRBV3-1 (or the pseudogene TRBV3-2) and TRBJ2-2; possibly TRBD1 for D (6 bases). This receptor was obtained from a woman of 80 years or more with acute or convalescent COVID-19. Specimen: peripheral blood. Here the CDR3 DNA reads TGTGCCAGCAGCCAAGTTCAGGGACATTTCGGTGGGGAGCTGTTTTTT. Residues: CASSQVQGHFGGELFF.